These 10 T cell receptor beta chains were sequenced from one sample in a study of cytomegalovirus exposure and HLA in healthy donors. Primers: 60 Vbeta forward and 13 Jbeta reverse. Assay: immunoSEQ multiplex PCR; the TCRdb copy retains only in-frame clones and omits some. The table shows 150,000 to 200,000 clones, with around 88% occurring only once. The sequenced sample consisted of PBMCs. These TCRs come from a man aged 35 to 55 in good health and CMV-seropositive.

CDR3 residues: CASSPPGLAELHEQYF. CDR3 DNA: TGTGCCAGCAGCCCCCCTGGACTAGCGGAACTGCACGAGCAGTACTTC. The chain carries TRBV5-4 and TRBJ2-7, with 10 bases identical to TRBD2. Germline V CDR1 and CDR2: SGHNT, YYREEE (reference sequence). The CDR3 is 16 amino acids. V trimming: 4 bases; J trimming: 5 bases; junction bases outside the gene matches: 12.

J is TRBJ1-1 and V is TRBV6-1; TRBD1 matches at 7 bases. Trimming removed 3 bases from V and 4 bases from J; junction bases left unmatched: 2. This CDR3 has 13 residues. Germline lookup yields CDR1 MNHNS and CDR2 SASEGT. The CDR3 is CASSDRGITEAFF. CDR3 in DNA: TGTGCCAGCAGTGACAGGGGGATCACTGAAGCTTTCTTT.

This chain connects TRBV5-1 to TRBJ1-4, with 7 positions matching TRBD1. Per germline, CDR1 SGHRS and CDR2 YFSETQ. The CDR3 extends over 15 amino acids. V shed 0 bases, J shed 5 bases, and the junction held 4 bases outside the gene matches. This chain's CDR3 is CASSLGGTENEKLFF. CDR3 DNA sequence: TGCGCCAGCAGCTTGGGGGGGACAGAGAATGAAAAACTGTTTTTT. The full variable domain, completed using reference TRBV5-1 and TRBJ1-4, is KAGVTQTPRYLIKTRGQQVTLSCSPISGHRSVSWYQQTPGQGLQFLFEYFSETQRNKGNFPGRFSGRQFSNSRSEMNVSTLELGDSALYLCASSLGGTENEKLFFGSGTQLSVL.

The CDR3 is CASSFGDRGRGANVLTF. CDR3 coding DNA: TGTGCCAGCAGTTTTGGGGACAGGGGGCGTGGGGCCAACGTCCTGACTTTC. The V gene is TRBV28, the J gene TRBJ2-6, with 12 bases fitting TRBD1. This CDR3 region has 17 residues. V lost 3 bases and J lost 3; bases outside the gene matches: 3. In germline, CDR1 is MDHEN, CDR2 SYDVKM.

CDR3 amino acids: CASSEVGAGTSGRADYEQYF. For the CDR3, the DNA is TGTGCCAGCAGTGAAGTAGGGGCCGGGACTAGCGGGAGGGCCGACTACGAGCAGTACTTC. The V call is TRBV6-4, the J call TRBJ2-7, with 16 bases identical to TRBD2. Germline V lookup: CDR1 MRHNA, CDR2 SNTAGT. Trimming took 3 bases from V and 3 from J; bases not matched to a gene: 14. The CDR3 runs to 20 residues.

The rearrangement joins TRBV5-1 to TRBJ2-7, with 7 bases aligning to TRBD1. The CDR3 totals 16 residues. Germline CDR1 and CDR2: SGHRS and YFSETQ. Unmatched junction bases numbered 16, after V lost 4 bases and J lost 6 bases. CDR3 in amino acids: CASSKNPGTAGAEQYF. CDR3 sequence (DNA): TGCGCCAGCAGCAAAAACCCCGGGACAGCTGGGGCCGAGCAGTACTTC.

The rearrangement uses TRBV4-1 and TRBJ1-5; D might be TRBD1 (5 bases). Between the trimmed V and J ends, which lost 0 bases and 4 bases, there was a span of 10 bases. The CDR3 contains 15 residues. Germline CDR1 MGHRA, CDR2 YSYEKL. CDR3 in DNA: TGCGCCAGCAGCCAAGAAGCAGGGATAAATCAGCCCCAGCATTTT. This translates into CASSQEAGINQPQHF.

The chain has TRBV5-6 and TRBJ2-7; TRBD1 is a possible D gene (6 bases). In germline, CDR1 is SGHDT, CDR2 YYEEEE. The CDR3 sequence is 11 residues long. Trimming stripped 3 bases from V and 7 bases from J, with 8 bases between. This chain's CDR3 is CASSYGQEQYF. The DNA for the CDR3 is TGTGCCAGCAGCTACGGACAGGAGCAGTACTTC.

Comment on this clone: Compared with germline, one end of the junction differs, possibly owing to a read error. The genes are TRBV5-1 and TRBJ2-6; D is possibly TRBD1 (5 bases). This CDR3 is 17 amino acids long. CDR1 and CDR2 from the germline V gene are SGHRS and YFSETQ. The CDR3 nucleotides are TGCGCCAGCAGCCCCCCCGTGAGGCCCTCTGGGGCCAACGGCCTGACTTTC. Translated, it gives CASSPPVRPSGANGLTF. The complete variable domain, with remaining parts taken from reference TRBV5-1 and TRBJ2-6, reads KAGVTQTPRYLIKTRGQQVTLSCSPISGHRSVSWYQQTPGQGLQFLFEYFSETQRNKGNFPGRFSGRQFSNSRSEMNVSTLELGDSALYLCASSPPVRPSGANGLTFGAGSRLTVL.

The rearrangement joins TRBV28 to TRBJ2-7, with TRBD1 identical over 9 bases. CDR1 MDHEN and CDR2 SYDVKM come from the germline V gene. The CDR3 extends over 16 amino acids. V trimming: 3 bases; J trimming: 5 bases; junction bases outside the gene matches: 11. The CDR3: CASSFWPGQGSHEQYF. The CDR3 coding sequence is TGTGCCAGCAGTTTTTGGCCGGGACAGGGTTCTCACGAGCAGTACTTC. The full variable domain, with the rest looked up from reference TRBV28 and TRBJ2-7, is DVKVTQSSRYLVKRTGEKVFLECVQDMDHENMFWYRQDPGLGLRLIYFSYDVKMKEKGDIPEGYSVSREKKERFSLILESASTNQTSMYLCASSFWPGQGSHEQYFGPGTRLTVT.